In its sample, the clone carrying this TCR beta chain was seen a few times. Its antigen remains unidentified. Sample treatment: approximately 11-day PBMC culture with coronavirus spike peptide pools or control peptides (ViraFEST assay). The ViraFEST method relied on peptide pools to expand antigen-specific T cells, followed by TCR sequencing. CDR1 and CDR2 (germline): MNHEY, SVGAGI. The CDR3 contains 15 residues. With V trimmed by 2 bases and J by 6 bases, 6 bases remained unmatched. This sample is part of a study of vaccination and CD4 T cells after COVID-19. In the study overall: Typically, post-vaccine samples were obtained a median approximately 70 days after dose two, within a range of 14 to 241. General study points: Spike mono-reactivity marked 304 of 307 vaccine-specific clones in convalescent patients. Median counts of SARS-CoV-2-reactive clonotypes increased from around 20 to 38; this difference was not significant.

Sequencing of cultured CD4+ T cell DNA used the Oncomine TCR Beta short-read assay. One entry per CDR3 protein results from TCRdb running MiXCR on the PCR reads. Altogether several thousand distinct CDR3 sequences are present, 65% to 75% being singletons, with the ten largest covering about 20%. V gene TRBV6-5 combines with J gene TRBJ2-7, with 11 bases identical to TRBD1. The input for sequencing was cultured CD4+ T cells from blood, taken after SARS-CoV-2 vaccination. This TCR was recovered from a human donor with COVID-19. The CDR3 is CASSYGGQGVGEQYF. The DNA of the CDR3 is TGTGCCAGCAGTTACGGGGGACAGGGGGTTGGCGAGCAGTACTTC.